These 5 T cell receptor beta chains came from one sample sequenced in a study of blood T cell repertoires in COVID-19. Measured with immunoSEQ multiplex PCR; TCRdb has only the in-frame clones, and not every one. The sample lists over 250,000 clones, around 82% occurring once. Sample: peripheral blood. These TCRs come from a woman aged 50 to 65 who had recovered from COVID-19.

The J gene is TRBJ2-1, the V gene TRBV11-1, with no clear D. V was cut by 4 bases and J by 10 bases, with 14 bases left in between. The germline V gene has CDR1 SGHAT and CDR2 FQDESV (reference sequence). The CDR3 has 13 residues. The DNA of the CDR3 is TGTGCCAGCAGCTCAATAGCCACCGAAGAGCAGTTCTTC. This sequence encodes CASSSIATEEQFF.

V usage is TRBV6-2 or TRBV6-3 and J usage is TRBJ1-6, with D tentatively TRBD1 (5 bases). Germline CDR1 reads MNHEY; CDR2 reads SVGEGT. V lost 4 bases and J lost 5, with 15 bases in between. The CDR3 is 16 amino acids. The CDR3, as DNA: TGTGCCAGCAGTTTAAGGACACGGAGAAATAATTCACCCCTCCACTTT. Protein: CASSLRTRRNNSPLHF.

This clone was counted a single time. This chain connects TRBV28 to TRBJ1-3; D unresolved. This CDR3 is built from 13 residues. Trimming shortened V by 7 bases and J by 2 bases, and 9 bases separated the two germline ends. CDR1 and CDR2 (germline): MDHEN, SYDVKM. CDR3 nucleotides: TGTGCCAGCACCGGGGTACCTGGAAACACCATATATTTT. Protein sequence: CASTGVPGNTIYF.

This sequence joins TRBV7-2 and TRBJ2-3, with 8 bases fitting TRBD2. The CDR3 has 15 amino acids. Germline CDR1 and CDR2: SGHTA and FQGNSA. V lost 5 bases to trimming and J lost 0 bases; unmatched junction nucleotides: 4. This chain's CDR3 is CASSGGLASTDTQYF. The CDR3 nucleotides read TGTGCCAGCAGCGGTGGACTAGCTAGCACAGATACGCAGTATTTT.

Remarks on this clone: A much larger clone sits a single nucleotide away, making a read error possible. The same CDR3 arises from other DNA sequences in this sample as well. This chain joins TRBV4-2 and TRBJ1-2; D unresolved. Germline-derived CDR1 and CDR2 are LGHNA and YNFKEQ. The CDR3 consists of 16 residues. CDR3: CASSQDRSGPNYGYTF. Written as DNA, the CDR3 is TGTGCTAGCAGCCAAGATCGATCCGGTCCTAACTATGGCTACACCTTC.